Reported below is one TCR beta chain. The antigen remains undetermined. The data were taken from a study of OX40 agonist ivuxolimab in advanced cancers. For the study at large: Ivuxolimab doses were 0.01, 0.1, 0.3, 1.5, 3 or 10 mg/kg every 2 weeks. Three partial responders included one hepatocellular carcinoma patient and two cutaneous melanoma patients.

TCRdb keeps only in-frame clones here, not all; method: immunoSEQ multiplex PCR. The data show around 46,000 clones, about four fifths seen once. Whole-study results and caveats: Among the lowest peripheral clonal expansion occurred in 0.1-3.0 mg/kg partial responders. More expanded clones were found, on average, in CD8+ than in CD4+ T cells.

Germline CDR1 and CDR2: SGHTA and FQGNSA. With 1 base clipped from V and 2 bases from J, the junction kept 7 bases outside the gene matches. This CDR3 is built from 16 residues. The sample consisted of CD4+ or CD8+ T cells sorted from blood, taken in a trial of the OX40 agonist ivuxolimab. This clonotype originated in an adult with an advanced solid tumor such as melanoma, head and neck, liver or kidney cancer. The gene calls are TRBV7-2 and TRBJ1-1, with TRBD1 matching 7 bases. The CDR3 region has the DNA TGTGCCAGCAGCTTAGAGGCAGGGGGTTTTAACACTGAAGCTTTCTTT. It is translated as CASSLEAGGFNTEAFF.